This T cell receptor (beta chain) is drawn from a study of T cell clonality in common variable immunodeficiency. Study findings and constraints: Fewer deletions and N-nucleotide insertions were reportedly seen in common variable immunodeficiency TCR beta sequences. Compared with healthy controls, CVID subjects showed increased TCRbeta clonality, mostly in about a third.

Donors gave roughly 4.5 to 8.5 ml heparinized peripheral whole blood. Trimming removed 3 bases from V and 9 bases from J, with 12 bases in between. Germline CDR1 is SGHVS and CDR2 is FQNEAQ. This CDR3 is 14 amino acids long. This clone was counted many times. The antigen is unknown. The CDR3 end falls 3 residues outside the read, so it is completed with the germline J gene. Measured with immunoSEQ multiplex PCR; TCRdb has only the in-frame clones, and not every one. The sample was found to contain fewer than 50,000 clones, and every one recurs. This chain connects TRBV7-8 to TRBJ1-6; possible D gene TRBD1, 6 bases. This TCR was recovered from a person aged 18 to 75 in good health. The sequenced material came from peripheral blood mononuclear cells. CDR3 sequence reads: CASSFRQDGSPLHF. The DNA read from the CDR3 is TGTGCCAGCAGCTTTAGACAGGATGGTTCACCC.